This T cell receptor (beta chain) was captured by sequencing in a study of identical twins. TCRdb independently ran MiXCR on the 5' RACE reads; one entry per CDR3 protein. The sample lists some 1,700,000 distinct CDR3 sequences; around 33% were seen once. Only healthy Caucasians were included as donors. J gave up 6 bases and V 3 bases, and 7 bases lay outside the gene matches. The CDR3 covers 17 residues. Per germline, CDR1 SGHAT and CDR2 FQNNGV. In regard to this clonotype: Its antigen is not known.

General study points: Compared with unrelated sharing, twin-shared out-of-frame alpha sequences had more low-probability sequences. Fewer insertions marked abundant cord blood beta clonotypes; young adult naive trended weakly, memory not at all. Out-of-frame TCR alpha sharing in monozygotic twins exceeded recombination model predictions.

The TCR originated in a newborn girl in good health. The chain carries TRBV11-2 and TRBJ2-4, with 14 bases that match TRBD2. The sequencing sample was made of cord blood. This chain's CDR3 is CASSLTSGGAGGNIQYF. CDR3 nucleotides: TGTGCCAGCAGCTTGACTAGCGGGGGGGCGGGGGGAAACATTCAGTACTTC.